Reported below is one T cell receptor beta chain. At one boundary the junction diverges from the germline segment, which might be a read error. Profiled with immunoSEQ multiplex PCR; TCRdb holds only in-frame clones, not every one. The sample lists about 80,000 clones, around 82% occurring once. These data are taken from a study of blood T cell repertoires in COVID-19. Germline-derived CDR1 and CDR2 are SSHAT and FNYEAQ (reference sequence). This CDR3 contains 15 residues. The source of this sequence is a human donor in a cohort sampled during active COVID-19. The chain links TRBV7-7 to TRBJ2-7, with 8 bases identical to TRBD2. Sequenced: peripheral blood. CDR3 DNA sequence: TGTGCTAGCAGCTTGCGCGGGGGGTCTACCTACGAGCAGTACTTC. It is translated as CASSLRGGSTYEQYF. The whole variable domain, filled in from reference TRBV7-7 and TRBJ2-7, reads GAGVSQSPRYKVTKRGQDVTLRCDPISSHATLYWYQQALGQGPEFLTYFNYEAQPDKSGLPSDRFSAERPEGSISTLTIQRTEQRDSAMYRCASSLRGGSTYEQYFGPGTRLTVT.